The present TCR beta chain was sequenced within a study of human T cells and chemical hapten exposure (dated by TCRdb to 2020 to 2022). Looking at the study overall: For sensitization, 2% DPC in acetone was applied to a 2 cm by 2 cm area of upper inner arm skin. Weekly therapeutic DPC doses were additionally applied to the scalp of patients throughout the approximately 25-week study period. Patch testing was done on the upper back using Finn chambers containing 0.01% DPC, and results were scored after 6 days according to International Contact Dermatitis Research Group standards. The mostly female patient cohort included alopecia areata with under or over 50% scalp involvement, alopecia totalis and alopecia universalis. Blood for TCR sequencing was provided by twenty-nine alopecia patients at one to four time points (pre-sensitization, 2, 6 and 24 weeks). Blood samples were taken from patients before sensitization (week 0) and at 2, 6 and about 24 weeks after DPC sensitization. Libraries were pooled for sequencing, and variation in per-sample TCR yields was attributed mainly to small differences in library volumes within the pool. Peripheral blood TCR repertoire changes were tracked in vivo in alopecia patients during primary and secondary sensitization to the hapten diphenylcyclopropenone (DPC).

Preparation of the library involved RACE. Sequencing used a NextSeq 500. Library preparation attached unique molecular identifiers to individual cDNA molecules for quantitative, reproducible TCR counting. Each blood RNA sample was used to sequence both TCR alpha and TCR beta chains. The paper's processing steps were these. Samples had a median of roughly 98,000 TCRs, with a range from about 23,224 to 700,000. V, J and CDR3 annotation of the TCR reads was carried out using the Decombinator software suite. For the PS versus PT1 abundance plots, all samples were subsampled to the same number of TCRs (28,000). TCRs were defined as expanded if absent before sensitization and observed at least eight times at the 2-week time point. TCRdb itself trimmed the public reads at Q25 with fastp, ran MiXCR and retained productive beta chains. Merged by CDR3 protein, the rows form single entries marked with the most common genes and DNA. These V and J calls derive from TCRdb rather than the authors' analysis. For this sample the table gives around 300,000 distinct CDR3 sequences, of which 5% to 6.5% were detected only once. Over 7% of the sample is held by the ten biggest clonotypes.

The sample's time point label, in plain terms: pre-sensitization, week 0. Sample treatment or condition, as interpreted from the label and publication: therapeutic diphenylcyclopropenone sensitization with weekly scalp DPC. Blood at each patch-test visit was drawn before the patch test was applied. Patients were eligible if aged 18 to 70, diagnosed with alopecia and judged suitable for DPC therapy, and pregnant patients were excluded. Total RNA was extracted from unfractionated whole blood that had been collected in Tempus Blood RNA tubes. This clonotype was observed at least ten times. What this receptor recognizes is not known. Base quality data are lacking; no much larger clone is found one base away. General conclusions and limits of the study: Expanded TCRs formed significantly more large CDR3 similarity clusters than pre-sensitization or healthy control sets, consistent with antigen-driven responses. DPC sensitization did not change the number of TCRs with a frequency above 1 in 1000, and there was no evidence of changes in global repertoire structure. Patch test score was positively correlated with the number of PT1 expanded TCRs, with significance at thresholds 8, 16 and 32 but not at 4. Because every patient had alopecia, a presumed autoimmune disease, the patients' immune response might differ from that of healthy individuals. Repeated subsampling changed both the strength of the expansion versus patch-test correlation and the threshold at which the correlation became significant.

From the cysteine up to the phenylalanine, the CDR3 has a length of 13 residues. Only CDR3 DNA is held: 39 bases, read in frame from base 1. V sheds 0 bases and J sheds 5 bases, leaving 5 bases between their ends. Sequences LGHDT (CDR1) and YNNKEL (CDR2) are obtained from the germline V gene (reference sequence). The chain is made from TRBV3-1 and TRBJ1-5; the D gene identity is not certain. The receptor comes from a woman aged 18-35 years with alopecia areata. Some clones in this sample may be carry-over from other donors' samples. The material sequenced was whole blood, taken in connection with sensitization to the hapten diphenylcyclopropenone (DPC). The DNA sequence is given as TGTGCCAGCAGCCAAGACGGTGATCAGCCCCAGCATTTT. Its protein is CASSQDGDQPQHF.